These 23 T cell receptor beta chains share one sample of origin, sequenced in a study of T cell responses to AZD1222 COVID-19 vaccine. Method: immunoSEQ multiplex PCR; TCRdb's copy keeps in-frame clones and lacks some. The data contain 150,000 to 200,000 clones, approximately 90% of them seen just once; the ten biggest clones take up under 1.5%. Sequenced material: peripheral blood, taken 28 days after the second AZD1222 dose. The source is an adult who received the AZD1222 COVID-19 vaccine.

The V call is TRBV4-3, the J call TRBJ1-1; tentative D call: TRBD1 (6 bases). The V gene's germline CDR1 is LGHNA and CDR2 YSLEER. The CDR3 spans 15 residues. The V gene lost 0 bases and the J gene lost 3 bases, with 11 bases spanning the gap. CDR3 sequence: CASSQDRAGDTEAFF. CDR3 sequence (DNA): TGCGCCAGCAGCCAAGATCGGGCAGGGGACACTGAAGCTTTCTTT.

The V and J genes are TRBV14 and TRBJ1-3, with D unclear. V was clipped by 1 base and J by 0 bases, with 10 bases between them. The germline V gene has CDR1 SGHDN and CDR2 FVKESK. The CDR3 spans 16 residues. The CDR3 DNA reads as TGTGCCAGCAGCCAAGTGGACCGACCCTCTGGAAACACCATATATTTT. It is translated as CASSQVDRPSGNTIYF.

The chain is built from TRBV28 and TRBJ1-5; D possibly corresponds to TRBD1 (6 bases). Germline V lookup: CDR1 MDHEN, CDR2 SYDVKM. Trimming pared 6 bases from V and 3 bases from J, leaving 18 bases between. This CDR3 contains 16 residues. This chain's CDR3 is CASSLSGGHYNQPQHF. CDR3 nucleotides: TGTGCCAGCAGCCTATCCGGGGGCCACTACAATCAGCCCCAGCATTTT.

The chain is built from TRBV6-5 and TRBJ2-1; TRBD2 is a possible D gene (6 bases). Trimming removed 4 bases from V and 8 bases from J, with 12 bases in between. The CDR3 loop spans 13 amino acids. Germline CDR1 MNHEY, CDR2 SVGAGI. The CDR3 DNA reads TGTGCCAGCAGTTCCCAGGAGGGCCATGAGCAGTTCTTC. Translation: CASSSQEGHEQFF.

V is TRBV5-6 and J is TRBJ2-2; D is unresolved. V was pared by 4 bases and J by 6 bases, with 16 bases between. The CDR3 contains 15 residues. Per germline, CDR1 SGHDT and CDR2 YYEEEE. In DNA, the CDR3 is TGTGCCAGCAGCCGCGACTTAGGAAGCGCCGGGGAGCTGTTTTTT. This translates into CASSRDLGSAGELFF.

In DNA, the CDR3 is TGTGCCAGCAGTCGCGACCCCTACAATGAGCAGTTCTTC. Translated: CASSRDPYNEQFF. The chain is built from TRBV2 and TRBJ2-1; no firm D call. Germline assignment: CDR1 SNHLY and CDR2 FYNNEI. This CDR3 is built from 13 residues. Between the trimmed V and J ends, which lost 5 bases and 2 bases, there was a span of 7 bases.

The rearrangement joins TRBV10-3 to TRBJ1-5; TRBD1 might be the D (5 bases). CDR3 length: 11 residues. V shed 11 bases and J shed 1 base, with 6 bases lying between them. Germline V gene lookup returns CDR1 ENHRY and CDR2 SYGVKD. CDR3 in DNA: TGTGCCGGGGGAAGCAATCAGCCCCAGCATTTT. It specifies CAGGSNQPQHF.

This clone was detected only a few times. The rearrangement links TRBV11-2 to TRBJ1-5; D is ambiguous. Germline values: CDR1 SGHAT, CDR2 FQNNGV. The V and J ends lost 0 bases and 5 bases respectively, with 11 bases between them. The CDR3 contains 15 residues. This CDR3 is CASSLDIRDDQPQHF. In DNA form, the CDR3 reads TGTGCCAGCAGCTTAGACATTCGAGATGATCAGCCCCAGCATTTT.

The chain links TRBV7-8 to TRBJ1-4, with 8 nucleotides matching TRBD1. The germline V gene encodes CDR1 SGHVS and CDR2 FQNEAQ. The junction had 12 bases not matched to a gene; V was cut back by 8 bases and J by 7 bases. The CDR3 has 15 amino acids. The CDR3 nucleotides are TGTGCCAGCCAAAGCGGGGACAGGCCATTTGAAAAACTGTTTTTT. Translation: CASQSGDRPFEKLFF.

The CDR3 coding sequence is TGTGCCAGCAGCCAGGGTAACTATGGCTACACCTTC. This sequence encodes CASSQGNYGYTF. The chain employs TRBV3-1 (or the pseudogene TRBV3-2) and TRBJ1-2, with D uncertain. The CDR3 consists of 12 residues. The V gene lost 3 bases and the J gene lost 1 base, with 3 bases spanning the gap. The germline CDR1 and CDR2 sequences are LGHDT and YNNKEL (reference sequence).

This clone appeared a single time. The chain carries TRBV24-1 and TRBJ1-1; D gene unclear. The CDR3 spans 13 residues. Per germline, CDR1 KGHDR and CDR2 SFDVKD. V was pared by 0 bases and J by 2 bases, with 3 bases between. The CDR3 DNA reads TGTGCCACCAGTGATTTGCTTAACACTGAAGCTTTCTTT. As protein: CATSDLLNTEAFF.

The chain joins TRBV9 to TRBJ2-2; possibly TRBD1 for D (6 bases). Germline V gene data show CDR1 as SGDLS and CDR2 as YYNGEE. This CDR3 is 16 amino acids long. V lost 0 bases to trimming and J lost 0 bases, with 9 bases between them. This chain's CDR3 is CASSVGGQPNTGELFF. The CDR3, as DNA: TGTGCCAGCAGCGTAGGAGGACAGCCGAACACCGGGGAGCTGTTTTTT.

The rearrangement uses TRBV7-2 and TRBJ1-2; D perhaps matches TRBD1 (5 bases). The CDR3 covers 15 residues. Germline V gives CDR1 SGHTA, CDR2 FQGNSA. V gave up 3 bases and J gave up 2 bases, with 13 bases separating them. Written as DNA, the CDR3 is TGTGCCAGCAGCTTTCATGAAAGGGGAAACTATGGCTACACCTTC. This translates into CASSFHERGNYGYTF.

The V call is TRBV4-1, the J call TRBJ1-3, with D uncertain. Trimming pared 1 base from V and 0 bases from J, leaving 10 bases between. The CDR3 loop spans 16 amino acids. Germline CDR1 is MGHRA and CDR2 is YSYEKL. This CDR3 reads CASSQGFRDSGNTIYF. The DNA of the CDR3 is TGCGCCAGCAGCCAAGGGTTCAGAGACTCTGGAAACACCATATATTTT.

This clone has at least ten counts. The V call is TRBV7-2, the J call TRBJ1-5; D is unresolved. V lost 1 base and J lost 5, with 9 bases in between. The germline V gene encodes CDR1 SGHTA and CDR2 FQGNSA. The CDR3 has 14 residues. This CDR3 is CASSLDGGHQPQHF. The CDR3 coding sequence is TGTGCCAGCAGCTTAGATGGCGGCCATCAGCCCCAGCATTTT. Combining the CDR3 with reference TRBV7-2 and TRBJ1-5 gives the whole variable domain GAGVSQSPSNKVTEKGKDVELRCDPISGHTALYWYRQSLGQGLEFLIYFQGNSAPDKSGLPSDRFSAERTGGSVSTLTIQRTQQEDSAVYLCASSLDGGHQPQHFGDGTRLSIL.

This clone was recorded once. The chain combines TRBV3-1 (or the pseudogene TRBV3-2) with TRBJ1-2, with no clear D. The CDR3 covers 13 residues. With 8 bases removed from V and 8 bases from J, the gap between germline ends came to 18 bases. Germline V gene lookup returns CDR1 LGHDT and CDR2 YNNKEL (reference sequence). CDR3 in DNA: TGTGCCAGCTTTAGTAGCGGGTTGAGGGGCTACACCTTC. Translating gives CASFSSGLRGYTF.

This CDR3 is CASSLQGAGETQYF. The CDR3 DNA reads TGTGCCAGCAGCCTCCAGGGGGCTGGAGAGACCCAGTACTTC. The chain links TRBV7-2 to TRBJ2-5; 8 nucleotides line up with TRBD1. The CDR3 is made up of 14 amino acids. Germline CDR1 reads SGHTA; CDR2 reads FQGNSA. V shed 5 bases and J 4 bases; nucleotides not matched to a gene: 6.

This clone was seen a few times. One junction end disagrees with the germline gene, perhaps due to a read error. The chain employs TRBV19 and TRBJ1-6, with TRBD1 matching over 7 bases. This CDR3 spans 17 amino acids. Looked up from germline, CDR1 is LNHDA and CDR2 is SQIVND (reference sequence). The CDR3 DNA is TGTGCCAGTAGTGCCGCTGTGGCGACAGGGTTTAATCCACCCCTCCACTTT. The encoded protein is CASSAAVATGFNPPLHF.

The chain employs TRBV6-1 and TRBJ2-7; D possibly corresponds to TRBD2 (5 bases). Between the trimmed V and J ends, which lost 2 bases and 5 bases, there was a span of 13 bases. CDR3 length: 14 amino acids. Germline V gene data show CDR1 as MNHNS and CDR2 as SASEGT. The CDR3: CASSEKFWGDEQYF. The CDR3 bases are TGTGCCAGCAGTGAAAAGTTTTGGGGAGACGAGCAGTACTTC.

V is TRBV6-5 and J is TRBJ2-7; 16 bases are a match to TRBD2. The end of the DNA is better explained by TRBJ2-1, so the J call may be wrong. The CDR3 sequence is 14 residues long. Germline CDR1 MNHEY, CDR2 SVGAGI. The CDR3 nucleotides are TGTGCCGCCGGGACTAGCGGGGGGGCCGATGAGCAGTTCTTC. Translating it yields CAAGTSGGADEQFF.

The chain uses TRBV28 and TRBJ2-1; possible D gene TRBD2, 5 bases. V lost 6 bases and J lost 7, with 13 bases in between. Germline CDR1 reads MDHEN; CDR2 reads SYDVKM. CDR3 length equals 13 residues. In DNA form, the CDR3 reads TGTGCCAGCAGCTTCTCAAGCGGTAATGAGCAGTTCTTC. It codes for CASSFSSGNEQFF.

For this clone: The germline gene is not matched at one end of the junction; a read error may be the cause. The rearrangement uses TRBV4-2 and TRBJ1-1; D not certain. This CDR3 comprises 12 residues. The germline V gene encodes CDR1 LGHNA and CDR2 YNFKEQ. The CDR3 reads CASSFDGPSPLF. The CDR3 region has the DNA TGTGCCAGCAGCTTCGACGGGCCCAGCCCACTTTTT.

The chain couples TRBV10-3 to TRBJ2-2; TRBD1 aligns across 8 bases. The germline V gene has CDR1 ENHRY and CDR2 SYGVKD. The CDR3 is 16 amino acids. The V gene end was trimmed by 6 bases and the J gene end by 0 bases; junction bases not matched to a gene: 6. In nucleotides, the CDR3 is TGTGCCATCAGCCCACAGGGGGAATCGAACACCGGGGAGCTGTTTTTT. Translated: CAISPQGESNTGELFF.